The entry below describes one T cell receptor beta chain. Its target is unknown. The CDR3 is 14 amino acids. Germline V gene data show CDR1 as SNHLY and CDR2 as FYNNEI. V was pared by 4 bases and J by 4 bases, with 11 bases between. The source of the sample is a study of shared clonotypes between healthy human individuals. About the research overall: The study used three CD4 naive, three CD4 memory, two CD8 naive and one CD8 memory plate per donor.

The study's findings and limits: Estimated richness values were generally larger in naive subsets than in memory subsets.

Clones were sequenced by immunoSEQ multiplex PCR, and TCRdb holds only the in-frame ones, with some missing. The sample includes 2 million to 2.5 million clones, roughly 93% of them seen just once. The chain couples TRBV2 to TRBJ1-3, with D unresolved. Material for sequencing was naive CD4+ T cells from PBMCs. Subset denoted: CD45RA+ positively selected. The source of this sequence is a man aged 18 to 30 in good health. Some clones in this sample may be carry-over from other donors' samples. The CDR3 here is CASSGSLWGNTIYF. The CDR3 DNA is TGTGCCAGCAGTGGCAGTCTTTGGGGAAACACCATATATTTT.